Below are 5 T cell receptor beta chains sequenced from a single sample in a study of blood T cell repertoires in COVID-19. TCRdb's table, derived via immunoSEQ multiplex PCR, lists solely in-frame clones and lacks some. The sample carries 90,000 to 120,000 clones, 70% to 85% recorded once. Input material: peripheral blood. The receptors here all came from a woman aged 40 to 55 with acute or convalescent COVID-19.

V and J are TRBV9 and TRBJ1-4; weak D call: TRBD1 (6 bases). Looked up from germline, CDR1 is SGDLS and CDR2 is YYNGEE. The CDR3 sequence is 13 residues long. V was shortened by 3 bases and J by 8 bases, with 11 bases between the two germline ends. The CDR3 region has the DNA TGTGCCAGCAGCGGCCAGGGGAACGAAAAACTGTTTTTT. Translating gives CASSGQGNEKLFF.

The chain is built from TRBV6-5 and TRBJ1-1; D uncertain. The germline CDR1 and CDR2 sequences are MNHEY and SVGAGI. Between the trimmed V and J ends, which lost 7 bases and 2 bases, there was a span of 14 bases. The length of the CDR3 is 14 residues. The CDR3: CASTTGQFNTEAFF. As DNA, the CDR3 is TGTGCCAGCACTACGGGTCAGTTCAACACTGAAGCTTTCTTT.

J is TRBJ1-1 and V is TRBV28; D possibly corresponds to TRBD1 (5 bases). CDR3 length: 14 amino acids. Trimming removed 0 bases from V and 1 base from J, with 6 bases in between. CDR1 MDHEN and CDR2 SYDVKM come from the germline V gene. The CDR3 loop reads CASSLWQGNTEAFF. The CDR3 coding sequence is TGTGCCAGCAGTTTATGGCAGGGGAACACTGAAGCTTTCTTT.

In its sample, this clone ranks as medium-sized (0.01 to 0.1%). The chain joins TRBV19 to TRBJ2-5; 9 bases fit TRBD1. J lost 5 bases, V lost 9 bases, and 13 bases had no gene match. This CDR3 is built from 15 residues. Germline V CDR1 and CDR2: LNHDA, SQIVND (reference sequence). The CDR3 DNA reads TGTGCCAGCACTACGACAGGGGGAGACGGTGAGACCCAGTACTTC. It is translated as CASTTTGGDGETQYF.

The gene calls are TRBV27 and TRBJ1-5; D unresolved. Trimming removed 2 bases from V and 0 bases from J, with 8 bases in between. This CDR3 comprises 15 residues. Germline loops: CDR1 MNHEY, CDR2 SMNVEV (reference sequence). The CDR3 coding sequence is TGTGCCAGCAGTTTAACAGAAAATAGCAATCAGCCCCAGCATTTT. Translation gives CASSLTENSNQPQHF.